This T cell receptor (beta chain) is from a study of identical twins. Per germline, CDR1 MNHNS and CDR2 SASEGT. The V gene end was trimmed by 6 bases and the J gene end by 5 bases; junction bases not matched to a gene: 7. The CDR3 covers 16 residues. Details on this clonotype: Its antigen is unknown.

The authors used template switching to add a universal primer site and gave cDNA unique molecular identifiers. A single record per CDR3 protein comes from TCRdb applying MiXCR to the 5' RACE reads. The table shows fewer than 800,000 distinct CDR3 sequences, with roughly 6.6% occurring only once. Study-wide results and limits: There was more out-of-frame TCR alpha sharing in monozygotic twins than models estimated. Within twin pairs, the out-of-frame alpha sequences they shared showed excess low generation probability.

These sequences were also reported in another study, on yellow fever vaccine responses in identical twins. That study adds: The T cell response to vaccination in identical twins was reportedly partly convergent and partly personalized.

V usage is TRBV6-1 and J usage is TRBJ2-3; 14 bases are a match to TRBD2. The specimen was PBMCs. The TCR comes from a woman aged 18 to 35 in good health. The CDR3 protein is CASSRPGTSGGDTQYF. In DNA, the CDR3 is TGTGCCAGCAGCCGACCAGGGACTAGCGGGGGAGATACGCAGTATTTT.